This T cell receptor beta chain was profiled in a study of siplizumab effects on memory and regulatory T cells. General study results and limits: Siplizumab significantly brought down the alloreactive sequences that trace back to unstimulated CD4+ memory cells.

Remarks on this clone: Antigen: not known.

Only in-frame clones appear in the TCRdb table, and some are missing; sequencing was by immunoSEQ multiplex PCR. The data contain 85,000 to 130,000 clones, around 94% of them singletons. The CDR3 has 12 residues. Per the germline V gene, CDR1 is MNHNS and CDR2 is SASEGT. V lost 4 bases, J lost 9 bases, and 5 bases stayed unmatched. The sequence came from a human donor in good health. V gene TRBV6-1 combines with J gene TRBJ1-1; 7 nucleotides agree with TRBD1. The specimen sequenced was Tregs sorted from blood. The CDR3 reads CASSGGTVKAFF. The DNA of the CDR3 is TGTGCCAGCAGTGGTGGGACAGTGAAAGCTTTCTTT.